These 21 T cell receptor beta chains originate from one sample sequenced in a study of CD8 T cells in Susac syndrome. The RNA, roughly 0.45 to 1 ug, was put through reverse transcription using random hexamers. TCRdb called the immunoSEQ multiplex PCR reads again in MiXCR, with one record for every CDR3 protein. The sample records around 190,000 distinct CDR3 sequences, 85% to 95% being singletons. Sample: CD8+ T cells from PBMCs. Receptor source: a human donor with multiple sclerosis.

Only one count was recorded for this clonotype. The chain couples TRBV19 to TRBJ2-7; D not resolved. Germline-derived CDR1 and CDR2 are LNHDA and SQIVND (reference sequence). The CDR3 is 13 residues long. V was trimmed by 8 bases and J by 3 bases, leaving 14 bases between them. As DNA, the CDR3 is TGTGCCAGTGGACCGGGCGGCTTCTACGAGCAGTACTTC. Its translation is CASGPGGFYEQYF.

This clonotype turned up a few times. The gene calls are TRBV27 and TRBJ2-2; D unclear. There are 12 residues in the CDR3. The V end lost 5 bases, the J end lost 6 bases, and 7 bases lay between the germline ends. CDR1 MNHEY and CDR2 SMNVEV come from the germline V gene (reference sequence). CDR3 protein: CASSPLAGELFF. The CDR3, as DNA: TGTGCCAGCAGTCCCCTAGCCGGGGAGCTGTTTTTT.

The rearrangement joins TRBV30 to TRBJ2-1, with TRBD2 as a possible D gene (5 bases). The V gene lost 5 bases and the J gene lost 8 bases, with 16 bases spanning the gap. The CDR3 contains 13 residues. Looked up from germline, CDR1 is GTSNPN and CDR2 is SVGIG (reference sequence). The DNA for the CDR3 is TGTGCCTGGGGCCGGGAACCATTCGATGAGCAGTTCTTC. This gives the protein CAWGREPFDEQFF.

The chain employs TRBV20-1 and TRBJ1-1, with D perhaps TRBD1 (6 bases). CDR1 and CDR2 (germline): DFQATT, SNEGSKA (reference sequence). The CDR3 totals 13 residues. Trimming took 3 bases from V and 6 from J, leaving 14 bases between them. CDR3: CSARPQGLAEAFF. The CDR3 DNA reads TGCAGTGCTAGGCCCCAGGGGCTGGCTGAAGCTTTCTTT.

The chain recombines TRBV28 with TRBJ2-3, with 8 positions matching TRBD1. The V segment lost 9 bases and the J segment 4 bases; nucleotides outside the gene matches: 6. In germline, CDR1 is MDHEN, CDR2 SYDVKM. This CDR3 region has 13 residues. The CDR3 nucleotides read TGTGCCAGTGACAGGGGAAGGCCAGATACGCAGTATTTT. Translated: CASDRGRPDTQYF. Using reference TRBV28 and TRBJ2-3 for the parts outside the CDR3, the full variable domain is DVKVTQSSRYLVKRTGEKVFLECVQDMDHENMFWYRQDPGLGLRLIYFSYDVKMKEKGDIPEGYSVSREKKERFSLILESASTNQTSMYLCASDRGRPDTQYFGPGTRLTVL.

This clonotype appeared a few times. The chain couples TRBV29-1 to TRBJ2-7; TRBD1 might be the D (6 bases). V dropped 0 bases and J dropped 4 bases, with 10 bases sitting between them. Germline-derived CDR1 and CDR2 are SQVTM and ANQGSEA. This CDR3 has 13 residues. The CDR3 protein is CSVEDGQRYEQYF. Written as DNA, the CDR3 is TGCAGCGTTGAAGACGGACAGAGATACGAGCAGTACTTC.

This clonotype has more than one count but fewer than ten. The CDR3 loop reads CASSPERGTDTQYF. The CDR3 region has the DNA TGTGCCAGCAGCCCCGAGAGGGGCACAGATACGCAGTATTTT. The chain is built from TRBV5-5 and TRBJ2-3; tentatively, D is TRBD2 (5 bases). This CDR3 is 14 amino acids long. The V end lost 4 bases, the J end lost 1 base, and 10 bases lay between the germline ends. CDR1 is SGHKS, CDR2 YYEKEE, per germline (reference sequence).

This clonotype was detected only a few times. The chain carries TRBV11-2 and TRBJ1-2; D perhaps matches TRBD1 (5 bases). The CDR3 contains 15 residues. Looked up from germline, CDR1 is SGHAT and CDR2 is FQNNGV. Trimming shortened V by 7 bases and J by 4 bases, and 19 bases separated the two germline ends. The CDR3 DNA sequence: TGTGCCAGCAACCCCGATAGCCGGGGCGGCTATGGCTACACCTTC. Amino acids: CASNPDSRGGYGYTF.

The chain combines TRBV29-1 with TRBJ2-7, with 11 bases fitting TRBD1. This CDR3 spans 14 amino acids. The junction had 5 bases not matched to a gene; V was cut back by 4 bases and J by 3 bases. Germline values: CDR1 SQVTM, CDR2 ANQGSEA. CDR3 sequence reads: CSVVGTGGNYEQYF. Here the CDR3 DNA reads TGCAGCGTTGTCGGGACAGGGGGAAACTACGAGCAGTACTTC.

The chain is built from TRBV5-1 and TRBJ2-1, with D possibly being TRBD1 (5 bases). Trimming left V 3 bases short and J 8 bases short, with 18 bases between. There are 15 residues in the CDR3. Germline V gives CDR1 SGHRS, CDR2 YFSETQ. CDR3 sequence: CASSSASRVVDEQFF. The DNA for the CDR3 is TGCGCCAGCAGCTCGGCCTCCAGGGTCGTGGATGAGCAGTTCTTC.

The V and J genes are TRBV3-1 and TRBJ2-3; D unclear. This CDR3 comprises 13 residues. Germline lookup yields CDR1 LGHDT and CDR2 YNNKEL (reference sequence). The ends were cut back, 7 bases at V and 6 bases at J, with 14 bases in the middle. This chain's CDR3 is CASTGPARDTQYF. For the CDR3, the DNA is TGTGCCAGCACTGGTCCCGCCAGGGATACGCAGTATTTT.

V usage is TRBV27 and J usage is TRBJ2-7; 8 bases map to TRBD1. Per the germline V gene, CDR1 is MNHEY and CDR2 is SMNVEV (reference sequence). J was trimmed by 5 bases and V by 5 bases; bases with no gene match: 8. The CDR3 runs 14 residues. CDR3 bases: TGTGCCAGCAGTGCAGGGGGCGCGTTTAACGAGCAGTACTTC. As protein: CASSAGGAFNEQYF.

The rearrangement links TRBV20-1 to TRBJ2-3; 10 bases are a match to TRBD2. The J segment lost 3 bases and the V segment lost 0 bases, leaving 3 bases of the junction unmatched. The CDR3 sequence is 15 residues long. CDR1 and CDR2 (germline): DFQATT, SNEGSKA (reference sequence). The CDR3 protein is CSARDSGRRTDTQYF. The CDR3 nucleotides read TGCAGTGCTAGAGATAGCGGGAGGAGGACAGATACGCAGTATTTT.

The J gene is TRBJ1-1, the V gene TRBV5-1, with TRBD1 as a possible D gene (5 bases). This CDR3 is 15 amino acids long. Germline CDR1 is SGHRS and CDR2 is YFSETQ. Trimming pared 0 bases from V and 3 bases from J, leaving 12 bases between. As DNA, the CDR3 is TGCGCCAGCAGCTTGGGGCAGGGTTTCGACACTGAAGCTTTCTTT. It specifies CASSLGQGFDTEAFF.

With regard to this clonotype: Compared with germline, one end of the junction differs, possibly owing to a read error. CDR3 sequence reads: CASSQEGGVDEQYF. Written as DNA, the CDR3 is TGCGCCAGCAGTCAAGAGGGGGGGGTGGACGAGCAGTACTTC. J is TRBJ2-7 and V is TRBV4-1; possibly TRBD2 for D (7 bases). In germline, CDR1 is MGHRA, CDR2 YSYEKL. The length of the CDR3 is 14 residues.

This chain connects TRBV9 to TRBJ2-7; D may be TRBD1 or TRBD2 (5 bases each). Germline lookup yields CDR1 SGDLS and CDR2 YYNGEE. This CDR3 contains 14 residues. V was pared by 7 bases and J by 1 base, with 15 bases between. The CDR3 loop is CASAAGTPSYEQYF. The CDR3 DNA reads as TGTGCCAGCGCCGCAGGGACCCCTTCCTACGAGCAGTACTTC.

This sequence joins TRBV27 and TRBJ2-7; tentatively, D is TRBD1 or TRBD2 (6 bases each). Germline CDR1 reads MNHEY; CDR2 reads SMNVEV (reference sequence). CDR3 length: 15 residues. V was pared by 6 bases and J by 0 bases, with 15 bases between. The chain's CDR3 is CASSTRGQISYEQYF. CDR3 in DNA: TGTGCCAGCAGCACCCGGGGGCAGATCTCCTACGAGCAGTACTTC.

The J gene is TRBJ2-5, the V gene TRBV20-1; TRBD2 agrees at 13 bases. After removal of 6 bases from V and 5 bases from J, the junction contained 9 bases not matched to a gene. This CDR3 region has 15 residues. Germline V gene lookup returns CDR1 DFQATT and CDR2 SNEGSKA (reference sequence). The CDR3 DNA follows: TGCAGTGCCTACCCAGGACTAGCGGGAGATGAGACCCAGTACTTC. It translates to CSAYPGLAGDETQYF.

This sequence joins TRBV3-1 and TRBJ2-1, with D perhaps matching TRBD2 (6 bases). Trimming pared 4 bases from V and 9 bases from J, leaving 13 bases between. This CDR3 comprises 13 residues. Germline V gene lookup returns CDR1 LGHDT and CDR2 YNNKEL (reference sequence). The CDR3 spells CASSPGVGGEQFF. CDR3 sequence (DNA): TGTGCCAGCAGCCCCGGGGTGGGGGGTGAGCAGTTCTTC.

The chain links TRBV7-8 to TRBJ2-7; the D gene is possibly TRBD2 (6 bases). Germline V gene lookup returns CDR1 SGHVS and CDR2 FQNEAQ. V lost 4 bases and J lost 7, with 14 bases in between. CDR3 length equals 13 residues. CDR3 bases: TGTGCCAGCAGCTCCCCGGGAGCTCGGGAGCAGTACTTC. Protein product: CASSSPGAREQYF.

The V call is TRBV4-1, the J call TRBJ2-5; TRBD2 is a possible D gene (5 bases). V gave up 0 bases and J gave up 8 bases, with 13 bases separating them. This CDR3 is built from 14 residues. Per the germline V gene, CDR1 is MGHRA and CDR2 is YSYEKL. As DNA, the CDR3 is TGCGCCAGCAGCCAAGATATCGGGGTCGGAACCCAGTACTTC. It translates to CASSQDIGVGTQYF.